This TCR beta chain stems from a study of blood T cell repertoires in COVID-19. The germline V gene encodes CDR1 SEHNR and CDR2 FQNEAQ (reference sequence). This CDR3 has 15 residues. V shed 5 bases, J shed 8 bases, and the junction held 11 bases outside the gene matches. Using immunoSEQ multiplex PCR, the repertoire was profiled, and TCRdb retains in-frame clones only, with some absent. The table shows under 200,000 clones, with over 75% occurring only once. This clonotype was sampled from a man in his fifties who had recovered from COVID-19. The rearrangement uses TRBV7-9 and TRBJ1-4; 7 bases are a match to TRBD1. Specimen: PBMCs or T cells enriched from blood (not recorded which). DNA for the CDR3: TGTGCCAGCAGCCTTGGCGACAGGGCCGGCGAAAAACTGTTTTTT. Amino acid sequence: CASSLGDRAGEKLFF.